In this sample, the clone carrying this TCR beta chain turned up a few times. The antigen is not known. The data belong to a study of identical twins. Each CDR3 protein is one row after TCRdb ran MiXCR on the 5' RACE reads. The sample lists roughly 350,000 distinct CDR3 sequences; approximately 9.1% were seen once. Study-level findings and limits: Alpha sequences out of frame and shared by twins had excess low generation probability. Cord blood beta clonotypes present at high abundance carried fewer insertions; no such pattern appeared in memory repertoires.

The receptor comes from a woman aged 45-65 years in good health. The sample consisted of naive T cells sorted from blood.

The CDR3 region has the DNA TGTGCCAGCATCAAGGGGGCAGGGGCCTACGAGCAGTACTTC. Its translation: CASIKGAGAYEQYF. This chain joins TRBV6-6 and TRBJ2-7; TRBD1 matches at 7 bases. CDR3 length: 14 amino acids. Germline V lookup: CDR1 MNHNY, CDR2 SVGAGI (reference sequence). Trimming removed 7 bases from V and 2 bases from J; junction bases left unmatched: 8.